These 29 T cell receptor beta chains came from one sample sequenced in a study of cytomegalovirus exposure and HLA in healthy donors. It was with 60 Vbeta and 13 Jbeta primers that the PCR ran. Sequencing was performed with immunoSEQ multiplex PCR; in TCRdb, only in-frame clones are kept and a portion is missing. In the table there are about 130,000 clones, 17% of which are singletons. The sequenced material came from PBMCs. Receptors originate from a female donor in good health and CMV-seropositive.

This clone was recorded once. The chain combines TRBV5-1 with TRBJ1-6; TRBD1 matches 7 bases. The V and J ends lost 0 bases and 1 base, in that order; junction bases with no gene match: 4. From germline, CDR1 is SGHRS and CDR2 YFSETQ. The CDR3 runs 17 residues. The CDR3 sequence: CASSLEGGASYNSPLHF. Here the CDR3 DNA reads TGCGCCAGCAGCTTGGAAGGGGGCGCATCCTATAATTCACCCCTCCACTTT.

The chain uses TRBV5-1 and TRBJ1-2; tentative D call: TRBD1 (5 bases). Looked up from germline, CDR1 is SGHRS and CDR2 is YFSETQ. V was shortened by 4 bases and J by 4 bases, with 17 bases between the two germline ends. The CDR3 is 15 residues long. The CDR3 DNA follows: TGCGCCAGCAGCCCTAAGACAGAAACAACCTATGGCTACACCTTC. Its protein product is CASSPKTETTYGYTF.

This clone has only a few counts. CDR3 coding DNA: TGCGCCAGCAGCCAAGGAGCGGGGCATGGCCAAGAGACCCAGTACTTC. Protein sequence: CASSQGAGHGQETQYF. The chain employs TRBV4-3 and TRBJ2-5, with 7 bases lining up with TRBD2. The V gene end was trimmed by 1 base and the J gene end by 1 base; junction bases not matched to a gene: 6. The CDR3 covers 16 residues. CDR1 LGHNA and CDR2 YSLEER come from the germline V gene.

The CDR3 nucleotides are TGTGCCAGCAGCTGGGACAGGTCGGCCGAGCAGTACTTC. Protein product: CASSWDRSAEQYF. The V and J genes are TRBV7-2 and TRBJ2-7; the match to TRBD1 covers 8 bases. CDR1 is SGHTA and CDR2 is FQGNSA in the germline V gene. J was trimmed by 6 bases and V by 4 bases; bases with no gene match: 5. This CDR3 is built from 13 residues.

This clone appeared a few times. The chain joins TRBV9 to TRBJ1-5, with a possible D match to TRBD1 (5 bases). Trimming stripped 2 bases from V and 1 base from J, with 10 bases between. CDR3 length: 15 residues. Germline V gene data show CDR1 as SGDLS and CDR2 as YYNGEE. Written as DNA, the CDR3 is TGTGCCAGCAGCGTTGATGGGGGGAGCAATCAGCCCCAGCATTTT. Protein: CASSVDGGSNQPQHF.

This clone was seen only a few times. The rearrangement joins TRBV5-1 to TRBJ1-2, with a weak D call TRBD1 (6 bases). This CDR3 spans 13 amino acids. V lost 2 bases to trimming and J lost 3 bases, with 8 bases between them. Germline V gene data show CDR1 as SGHRS and CDR2 as YFSETQ. The CDR3, as DNA: TGCGCCAGCAGCTTAGGGGGTGACTATGGCTACACCTTC. Encoded protein: CASSLGGDYGYTF.

In this sample, this clone turned up a few times. The chain recombines TRBV4-2 with TRBJ2-7; 7 bases fit TRBD1. J lost 3 bases, V lost 1 base, and 3 bases had no gene match. Germline V CDR1 and CDR2: LGHNA, YNFKEQ. The CDR3 runs 14 residues. The CDR3 region is CASSQGAGGYEQYF. CDR3 DNA: TGTGCCAGCAGCCAAGGTGCAGGGGGCTACGAGCAGTACTTC.

This chain joins TRBV2 and TRBJ1-2; 9 bases map to TRBD1. After removal of 2 bases from V and 8 bases from J, the junction contained 3 bases not matched to a gene. This CDR3 has 13 residues. Germline assignment: CDR1 SNHLY and CDR2 FYNNEI. The CDR3 DNA reads TGTGCCAGCAGTGAAAACAGGGGGCACGGCTACACCTTC. Translating gives CASSENRGHGYTF.

This clone was counted only a few times. This chain uses TRBV7-2 with TRBJ2-7; a possible D gene is TRBD2 (5 bases). Looked up from germline, CDR1 is SGHTA and CDR2 is FQGNSA. Trimming stripped 5 bases from V and 2 bases from J, with 7 bases between. The CDR3 runs to 12 residues. CDR3 coding DNA: TGTGCCAGCAGCCGGGATGCCTACGAGCAGTACTTC. Its translation: CASSRDAYEQYF.

The chain has TRBV25-1 and TRBJ2-1; tentatively, D is TRBD2 (6 bases). V was clipped by 6 bases and J by 0 bases, with 15 bases between them. The CDR3 is 16 residues long. Per the germline V gene, CDR1 is MGHDK and CDR2 is SYGVNS. The DNA of the CDR3 is TGTGCCAGCAGGGGGCCGCTAGCGAACTCCTACAATGAGCAGTTCTTC. Translation gives CASRGPLANSYNEQFF.

The genes are TRBV6-1 and TRBJ1-5, with D tentatively TRBD1 (6 bases). This CDR3 is 15 amino acids long. Between the trimmed V and J ends, which lost 7 bases and 1 base, there was a span of 14 bases. Germline lookup yields CDR1 MNHNS and CDR2 SASEGT. CDR3 loop: CASMETGFSNQPQHF. CDR3 nucleotides: TGTGCCAGCATGGAGACAGGATTCAGCAATCAGCCCCAGCATTTT.

The J gene is TRBJ2-1, the V gene TRBV5-1; D remains unclear. This CDR3 comprises 12 residues. Per the germline V gene, CDR1 is SGHRS and CDR2 is YFSETQ. V lost 0 bases, J lost 7 bases, and 5 bases lay in between. The CDR3 region has the DNA TGCGCCAGCAGCTTGGCCTTTAATGAGCAGTTCTTC. This gives the protein CASSLAFNEQFF.

This clone was picked up a small number of times. The chain combines TRBV28 with TRBJ2-7; D gene unclear. The V gene's germline CDR1 is MDHEN and CDR2 SYDVKM. Trimming left V 3 bases short and J 3 bases short, with 15 bases between. CDR3 length: 15 residues. The CDR3 loop is CASSFIKPNDYEQYF. CDR3 DNA: TGTGCCAGCAGTTTTATCAAGCCGAACGACTACGAGCAGTACTTC.

This chain links TRBV7-3 with TRBJ2-5; 8 bases map to TRBD1. CDR1 and CDR2 (germline): SGHTA, FQGTGA. Germline trimming cut 4 bases from V and 2 bases from J; bases unmatched to any gene: 27. CDR3 length: 22 amino acids. CDR3 residues: CASSSPDRDGAHAKTSQETQYF. CDR3 nucleotide sequence: TGTGCCAGCAGCTCACCGGACAGGGACGGAGCCCATGCGAAAACGTCTCAAGAGACCCAGTACTTC.

The V and J genes are TRBV2 and TRBJ2-7; no firm D call. Germline V CDR1 and CDR2: SNHLY, FYNNEI. CDR3 length equals 12 residues. Trimming took off 8 bases at V and 0 bases at J, with 8 bases between the two ends. The CDR3 DNA reads as TGTGCCAGCTTGAGACACTCCTACGAGCAGTACTTC. Its protein product is CASLRHSYEQYF.

The rearrangement joins TRBV23-1 to TRBJ2-7, with D possibly TRBD2 on 6 matching bases. TRBV23-1 is annotated as an ORF whose role is uncertain. Trimming removed 8 bases at V and 4 bases at J, with 18 bases between. The CDR3 sequence is 14 residues long. The DNA for the CDR3 is TGCGCCAGCGGCAACCCTAGCGAACCTTACGAGCAGTACTTC. The encoded protein is CASGNPSEPYEQYF.

This clone was recorded a few times. V is TRBV30 and J is TRBJ2-1, with 12 bases that match TRBD2. The J segment lost 6 bases and the V segment lost 2 bases, leaving 5 bases of the junction unmatched. The germline gives CDR1 GTSNPN, CDR2 SVGIG (reference sequence). The length of the CDR3 is 15 residues. The CDR3 sequence: CAWSPGTSGRNEQFF. The CDR3 region has the DNA TGTGCCTGGAGTCCCGGGACTAGCGGGCGCAATGAGCAGTTCTTC.

In its sample, this clone was seen a few times. This sequence joins TRBV4-2 and TRBJ2-5, with 8 nucleotides matching TRBD2. The CDR3 contains 16 residues. Trimming removed 0 bases from V and 3 bases from J; junction bases left unmatched: 6. Germline V gene sequence: CDR1 LGHNA, CDR2 YNFKEQ. The CDR3 here is CASSQDSAGGKETQYF. The CDR3 DNA sequence: TGTGCCAGCAGCCAAGATAGCGCGGGGGGAAAAGAGACCCAGTACTTC.

This clone has more than one count but fewer than ten. The chain is built from TRBV6-6 and TRBJ1-5, with D perhaps matching TRBD1 (5 bases). CDR3 size: 13 residues. Germline-derived CDR1 and CDR2 are MNHNY and SVGAGI (reference sequence). V gave up 4 bases and J gave up 6 bases, with 10 bases separating them. The CDR3: CASSLGRAQPQHF. In nucleotides, the CDR3 is TGTGCCAGCAGTTTAGGCAGGGCTCAGCCCCAGCATTTT.

The chain couples TRBV5-5 to TRBJ1-4; D is ambiguous. CDR3 size: 14 residues. The germline V gene has CDR1 SGHKS and CDR2 YYEKEE (reference sequence). The ends were cut back, 4 bases at V and 5 bases at J, with 12 bases in the middle. CDR3 loop: CASSALRENEKLFF. For the CDR3, the DNA is TGTGCCAGCAGCGCCCTACGAGAGAATGAAAAACTGTTTTTT.

In the case of this clone: The junction and the germline gene differ at one end; a read error may be behind it. J is TRBJ2-7 and V is TRBV7-7, with TRBD2 matching 13 bases. The CDR3 loop spans 15 amino acids. The germline gives CDR1 SSHAT, CDR2 FNYEAQ (reference sequence). The CDR3 loop reads CASSQGLAGSYEQYF. CDR3 nucleotide sequence: TGTGCTAGCAGCCAGGGACTAGCGGGAAGTTACGAGCAGTACTTC. The full variable domain, in which reference TRBV7-7 and TRBJ2-7 provide the parts outside the CDR3, is GAGVSQSPRYKVTKRGQDVTLRCDPISSHATLYWYQQALGQGPEFLTYFNYEAQPDKSGLPSDRFSAERPEGSISTLTIQRTEQRDSAMYRCASSQGLAGSYEQYFGPGTRLTVT.

This clone was observed a few times. J is TRBJ2-7 and V is TRBV19; the D is unclear. The CDR3 consists of 14 residues. V was trimmed by 2 bases and J by 2 bases, leaving 10 bases between them. CDR1 and CDR2 (germline): LNHDA, SQIVND (reference sequence). The CDR3 spells CASSITPLTYEQYF. DNA for the CDR3: TGTGCCAGTAGTATAACCCCACTCACCTACGAGCAGTACTTC.

The genes are TRBV10-3 and TRBJ2-7, with 7 nucleotides matching TRBD2. Unmatched junction bases numbered 9, after V lost 11 bases and J lost 5 bases. Germline assignment: CDR1 ENHRY and CDR2 SYGVKD. The CDR3 runs 12 residues. The CDR3 region has the DNA TGTGCCGCGTCGACTAGCAGCGACGAGCAGTACTTC. Translating it yields CAASTSSDEQYF.

With regard to this clone: One end of the junction is discordant with germline, which a read error may explain. The chain combines TRBV10-3 with TRBJ2-2; 7 nucleotides agree with TRBD1. CDR3 length: 14 amino acids. Germline V gene sequence: CDR1 ENHRY, CDR2 SYGVKD. CDR3 loop: CAITETGQAGELFF. The CDR3 region has the DNA TGTGCCATCACTGAGACAGGGCAAGCCGGGGAGCTGTTTTTT.

V gene TRBV19 combines with J gene TRBJ1-2, with 8 bases matching TRBD1. This CDR3 comprises 17 residues. With 4 bases clipped from V and 4 bases from J, the junction kept 14 bases outside the gene matches. The V gene's germline CDR1 is LNHDA and CDR2 SQIVND (reference sequence). Here the CDR3 DNA reads TGTGCCAGTAGTACGGGCCACGACAGGGGATCGTTCTATGGCTACACCTTC. This codes for CASSTGHDRGSFYGYTF.

The chain is built from TRBV4-3 and TRBJ2-7, with D possibly being TRBD1 (5 bases). The V end was cut by 4 bases, the J end by 3 bases, with 10 bases between. This CDR3 has 13 residues. Germline V lookup: CDR1 LGHNA, CDR2 YSLEER. This CDR3 is CASSPQAGYEQYF. DNA of the CDR3: TGCGCCAGCAGCCCACAGGCCGGCTACGAGCAGTACTTC.

This clone turned up a few times. This chain joins TRBV10-2 and TRBJ1-3, with D possibly matching TRBD1 (6 bases). CDR1 WSHSY and CDR2 SAAADI come from the germline V gene. This CDR3 comprises 15 residues. V shed 3 bases and J shed 0 bases, with 9 bases lying between them. The DNA for the CDR3 is TGCGCCAGCAGTGACCTGACAGGCTCTGGAAACACCATATATTTT. Its translation is CASSDLTGSGNTIYF.

This clone occurred a few times. The genes are TRBV5-1 and TRBJ2-7; TRBD1 matches at 8 bases. The V gene's germline CDR1 is SGHRS and CDR2 YFSETQ. The CDR3 is 13 amino acids. With 5 bases clipped from V and 5 bases from J, the junction kept 6 bases outside the gene matches. The chain's CDR3 is CASRWQGAHEQYF. The CDR3 bases are TGCGCCAGCAGGTGGCAGGGGGCTCACGAGCAGTACTTC.

Comments on this clone: The junction departs from germline at one end; a sequencing error may be responsible. The rearrangement links TRBV29-1 to TRBJ2-7; the D gene is possibly TRBD1 (5 bases). This CDR3 contains 14 residues. The germline gives CDR1 SQVTM, CDR2 ANQGSEA. The CDR3 DNA is TGCAGCGTTGTTCCCTTGGGGCCCTCCTCCGAGCAGTACTTC. This translates into CSVVPLGPSSEQYF.